This TCR beta chain was captured in a study of blood T cell repertoires in COVID-19. For the study at large: The study drew acute and convalescent COVID-19 samples from the United States, Italy and Spain. PBMCs, B-cell-depleted T cells, or T cells were the source of the cDNA or gDNA that made up the material.

Trimming at V came to 0 bases and at J to 2 bases, leaving 2 bases not matched to a gene. The CDR3 sequence is 16 residues long. CDR1 and CDR2 from the germline V gene are SGHNT and YYREEE (reference sequence). Assay used: immunoSEQ multiplex PCR; TCRdb lists only in-frame clones, some missing. In the table there are some 69,000 clones, roughly four fifths of which are singletons. Sequenced material: peripheral blood. The rearrangement joins TRBV5-4 to TRBJ2-5, with TRBD2 matching over 12 bases. The TCR sequence derives from a woman between 65 and 79 years old with acute or convalescent COVID-19. CDR3 in amino acids: CASSLGTSGVQETQYF. CDR3 nucleotide sequence: TGTGCCAGCAGCTTGGGGACTAGCGGGGTACAAGAGACCCAGTACTTC.